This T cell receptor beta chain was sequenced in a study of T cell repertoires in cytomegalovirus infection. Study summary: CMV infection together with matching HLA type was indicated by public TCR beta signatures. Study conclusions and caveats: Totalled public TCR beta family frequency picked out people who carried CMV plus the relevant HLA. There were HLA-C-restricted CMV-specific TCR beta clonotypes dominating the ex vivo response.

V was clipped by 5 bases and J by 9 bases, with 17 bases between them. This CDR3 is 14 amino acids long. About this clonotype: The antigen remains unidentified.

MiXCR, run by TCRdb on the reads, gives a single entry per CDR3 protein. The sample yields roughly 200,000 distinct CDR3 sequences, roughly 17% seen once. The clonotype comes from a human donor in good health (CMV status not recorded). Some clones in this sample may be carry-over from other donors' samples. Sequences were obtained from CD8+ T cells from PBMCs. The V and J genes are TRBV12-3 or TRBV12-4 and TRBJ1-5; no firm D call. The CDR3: CASSLRVGVRPQHF. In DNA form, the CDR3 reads TGTGCCAGCAGTCTACGCGTCGGGGTTCGGCCCCAGCATTTT.